The rows below give T cell receptor beta chains drawn from one sample of a study of cytomegalovirus exposure and HLA in healthy donors. The repertoire was sequenced with immunoSEQ multiplex PCR; TCRdb's copy has only in-frame clones and lacks some. The sample holds some 100,000 clones, around three quarters seen once. The sample comprised PBMCs. The receptors come from a woman aged 45 to 65 in good health and CMV-seropositive. The CDR3 runs from the conserved cysteine through the conserved F or W. A D gene is named only where the DNA matches it firmly. Clone size is shown for a subset of rows, as once, few, many or a class of expanded clone.

J gene,D gene,V gene,clone size,CDR3 DNA,CDR3 protein
TRBJ2-5,TRBD2,TRBV19,few,TGTGCCAGTATCCCCCCGGGGGGGGAGACCCAGTACTTC,CASIPPGGETQYF
TRBJ1-1,TRBD1,TRBV2,few,TGTGCCAGCAGTCCGACAGGGGAGAACACTGAAGCTTTCTTT,CASSPTGENTEAFF
TRBJ2-7,TRBD1,TRBV6-5,-,TGTGCCAGCAGTTACTCGGGACAGGCGTCCTACGAGCAGTACTTC,CASSYSGQASYEQYF
TRBJ1-5,-,TRBV6-1,-,TGTGCCAGCAGTGAAGGAAGAGGGAGGGGTGGCCAGCCCCAGCATTTT,CASSEGRGRGGQPQHF
TRBJ2-1,TRBD2,TRBV9,once,TGTGCCAGCAGCCCCAGCGGGCGGGCGGGAGACAATGAGCAGTTCTTC,CASSPSGRAGDNEQFF
TRBJ2-7,TRBD2,TRBV9,-,TGTGCCAGCAGCGTAGGGGGACTAGCGGACTCCTACGAGCAGTACTTC,CASSVGGLADSYEQYF
TRBJ2-7,TRBD2,TRBV7-9,-,TGTGCCAGCCTTAGCGGGTCAAGCTCCTACGAGCAGTACTTC,CASLSGSSSYEQYF
TRBJ1-1,-,TRBV7-9,-,TGTTCCAGCAGCCTCGGACAGATCACTGAAGCTTTCTTT,CSSSLGQITEAFF
TRBJ1-2,-,TRBV11-2,-,TGTGCCAGCAAATTGTCGGCGGCGTTTGGGTTGGAGGGCTACACCTTC,CASKLSAAFGLEGYTF
TRBJ2-7,TRBD1,TRBV5-8,-,TGTGCCAGCAGCTTGGGGACAGGTACCTACGAGCAGTACTTC,CASSLGTGTYEQYF
TRBJ2-1,-,TRBV23-1,-,TGCGCCAGCAGTCAAACGGGGGTCTACAATGAGCAGTTCTTC,CASSQTGVYNEQFF
TRBJ2-3,-,TRBV9,-,TGTGCCAGCAGCGTAGACAGGTTAACCACAGATACGCAGTATTTT,CASSVDRLTTDTQYF
TRBJ2-5,-,TRBV30,-,TGTGCCTGGAGTGACAGGAACAGAAAAGAGACCCAGTACTTC,CAWSDRNRKETQYF
TRBJ1-2,TRBD1,TRBV5-1,once,TGCGCCAGCAGCTCCGGACAGGGGTATGGCTACACCTTC,CASSSGQGYGYTF
TRBJ1-1,TRBD1,TRBV30,-,TGTGCCTGGGGAGGACAGGGGATCATGAACACTGAAGCTTTCTTT,CAWGGQGIMNTEAFF
TRBJ2-1,TRBD2,TRBV7-3,-,TGTGCCAGCAGCGAGGGACTAGCGGGGGGGACGCAGTTCTTC,CASSEGLAGGTQFF
TRBJ2-7,TRBD2,TRBV5-6,-,TGTGCCAGCAGCTTGAAAACGGGCCGCAGTAGCGGGATTGGCTACGAGCAGTACTTC,CASSLKTGRSSGIGYEQYF
TRBJ1-2,TRBD1,TRBV19,-,TGTGCCAGTAGTATAGCCCGGGGACAGAGCTTCTATGGCTACACCTTC,CASSIARGQSFYGYTF
TRBJ1-1,-,TRBV9,-,TGTGCCAGCAGCGTAGCCAGGGGTGGGACTGAAGCTTTCTTT,CASSVARGGTEAFF
TRBJ2-1,TRBD1,TRBV7-3,-,TGTGCCAGCAGCTTAGGACAGGGGGCTTACAATGAGCAGTTCTTC,CASSLGQGAYNEQFF
TRBJ2-7,-,TRBV11-3,once,TGTGCCAGCAGCTTAGATGGACTTAACTACGAGCAGTACTTC,CASSLDGLNYEQYF
TRBJ2-7,TRBD2,TRBV2,once,TGTGCCAGCAGTGGTAGTAGCGGGAGGCTGCCGTACGAGCAGTACTTC,CASSGSSGRLPYEQYF
TRBJ2-3,-,TRBV4-1,-,TGCGCCAGCAGCCACAGGGGAAGCACAGATACGCAGTATTTT,CASSHRGSTDTQYF
TRBJ1-2,TRBD1,TRBV2,-,TGTGCCAGCAGTGAAGAGCAACAGGGGTATGGCTACACCTTC,CASSEEQQGYGYTF
TRBJ1-1,-,TRBV6-1,-,TGTGCCAGCAGTCCGCTTCGTAAAGGGGCGGATGAAGCTTTCTTT,CASSPLRKGADEAFF
TRBJ1-1,-,TRBV6-1,-,TGTGCCAGCAAAACAGGGTTGGAGACTGAAGCTTTCTTT,CASKTGLETEAFF
TRBJ1-1,-,TRBV25-1,-,TGTGCCAGCACATTAGGGGCTTCCAACACTGAAGCTTTCTTT,CASTLGASNTEAFF
TRBJ2-3,TRBD1,TRBV18,-,TGTGCCAGCTCAAAAACAGGGGGCGGATTAGATACGCAGTATTTT,CASSKTGGGLDTQYF
TRBJ2-1,-,TRBV6-5,-,TGTGCCAGCAGTAAGGACAGCTACAATGAGCAGTTCTTC,CASSKDSYNEQFF
TRBJ2-3,-,TRBV18,-,TGTGCCAGCTCCCCTCGGGGAGCGTCAACAGATACGCAGTATTTT,CASSPRGASTDTQYF
TRBJ2-2,-,TRBV27,-,TGTGCCAGCAGTTCAAACACCGGGGAGCTGTTTTTT,CASSSNTGELFF
TRBJ2-7,-,TRBV30,few,TGTGCCTGGATGGGGGGACGGGTGAGCTCCTACGAGCAGTACTTC,CAWMGGRVSSYEQYF
TRBJ2-1,-,TRBV5-4,-,TGTGCCAGCAGCACTTACAATGAGCAGTTCTTC,CASSTYNEQFF
TRBJ1-1,TRBD1,TRBV11-2,-,TGTGCCAGCAGCTTACTTCCCGGACAGGACGACACTGAAGCTTTCTTT,CASSLLPGQDDTEAFF
TRBJ2-7,-,TRBV9,-,TGTGCCAGCACCCGTACAGGTCTCTCCTACGAGCAGTACTTC,CASTRTGLSYEQYF
TRBJ2-1,-,TRBV30,-,TGTGCCTGGAGTGTCGTTCGTGAGCAGTTCTTC,CAWSVVREQFF
TRBJ1-2,-,TRBV27,-,TGTGCCAGCAGTTTCAAGGGGAGGTTGGATGGCTACACCTTC,CASSFKGRLDGYTF
TRBJ1-5,-,TRBV19,-,TGTGCCAGTAGCGAAATAAGGATCTACAGGGATCAGCCCCAGCATTTT,CASSEIRIYRDQPQHF
TRBJ2-7,TRBD1,TRBV5-5,-,TGTGCCAGCACCCCTGACAGGGTCTCCTACGAGCAGTACTTC,CASTPDRVSYEQYF
TRBJ1-6,-,TRBV18,-,TGTGCCAGCTCACCTGAGATTGTCTATAATTCACCCCTCCACTTT,CASSPEIVYNSPLHF
TRBJ2-1,-,TRBV27,-,TGTGCCAGCAGCTCCCTTCCTATGGATGAGCAGTTCTTC,CASSSLPMDEQFF
TRBJ1-1,TRBD1,TRBV19,-,TGTGCCAGTACCGGACAGGGGTGGCATGAAGCTTTCTTT,CASTGQGWHEAFF
TRBJ1-1,-,TRBV7-9,few,TGTGCCAGCAGCTTGGAGGGGAGGGATGCTTTCTTT,CASSLEGRDAFF
TRBJ2-7,TRBD1,TRBV5-1,-,TGCGCCAGCAGCCTCCGACAGGGGGGCCCCTCCTACGAGCAGTACTTC,CASSLRQGGPSYEQYF
TRBJ2-5,-,TRBV5-1,few,TGCGCCAGCAGCTTTCACCAACAGGGCCAAGAGACCCAGTACTTC,CASSFHQQGQETQYF
TRBJ1-1,TRBD1,TRBV10-3,-,TGTGCCATCAGTGAACTGACAGGGGGCGCGATTGAAGCTTTCTTT,CAISELTGGAIEAFF
TRBJ1-1,-,TRBV9,-,TGTGCCAGCAGCCGGGGGGGGGAAGCTTTCTTT,CASSRGGEAFF
TRBJ1-1,-,TRBV2,-,TGTGCCAGCAGTGAACGGGATTCGAACACTGAAGCTTTCTTT,CASSERDSNTEAFF
TRBJ2-4,-,TRBV28,few,TGTGCCAGCAACGAATCGTCAGGGAAAAACATTCAGTACTTC,CASNESSGKNIQYF
TRBJ2-7,TRBD2,TRBV14,-,TGTGCCAGCAGCCGGACTAGTTCGGGCGAGCAGTACTTC,CASSRTSSGEQYF
TRBJ1-5,-,TRBV5-5,-,TGTGCCAGCAGCTTGGCCTCCAGGCTTAATCGGCCCCAGCATTTT,CASSLASRLNRPQHF
TRBJ2-6,-,TRBV5-6,once,TGTGCCAGCAGCTTACTCTCTGGGGCCAACGTCCTGACTTTC,CASSLLSGANVLTF
TRBJ2-1,TRBD2,TRBV6-5,once,TGTGCCAGCAGTGGGACTAGCTTGCATGAGCAGTTCTTC,CASSGTSLHEQFF
TRBJ2-7,TRBD2,TRBV29-1,-,TGCAGCGTTGGGGGTAGGACTAGCGGGGACTACGAGCAGTACTTC,CSVGGRTSGDYEQYF
TRBJ1-3,TRBD1,TRBV4-1,once,TGCGCCAGCAGCCAATCCGACAGGGCAGGAAACACCATATATTTT,CASSQSDRAGNTIYF